Presented here are 17 T cell receptor beta chains from one specimen sequenced in a study of T cells in tuberculosis. Libraries were prepared by immunoSEQ multiplex PCR; TCRdb keeps only in-frame clonotypes and omits some of them. The sample has about 32,000 clones; approximately 95% are singletons. The sample comprised PBMCs. Receptors originate from a donor under 30 with latent tuberculosis or without tuberculosis infection.

This chain links TRBV15 with TRBJ2-7; 8 bases agree with TRBD2. Germline V gives CDR1 LNHNV, CDR2 YYDKDF (reference sequence). There are 19 residues in the CDR3. With 4 bases clipped from V and 3 bases from J, the junction kept 20 bases outside the gene matches. CDR3 loop: CATSKGSEYSGAGGYEQYF. In DNA form, the CDR3 reads TGTGCCACCAGCAAAGGATCAGAGTATAGCGGGGCTGGCGGCTACGAGCAGTACTTC.

This chain joins TRBV30 and TRBJ1-1; D unclear. The germline V gene has CDR1 GTSNPN and CDR2 SVGIG (reference sequence). The length of the CDR3 is 11 residues. The germline V and J ends were trimmed by 5 bases and 1 base, with 5 bases remaining between them. The CDR3 region is CAWGGNTEAFF. CDR3 sequence (DNA): TGTGCCTGGGGCGGGAACACTGAAGCTTTCTTT.

The rearrangement links TRBV6-1 to TRBJ2-7, with 7 bases that match TRBD1. With V trimmed by 4 bases and J by 5 bases, 8 bases remained unmatched. The germline CDR1 and CDR2 sequences are MNHNS and SASEGT. There are 14 residues in the CDR3. The CDR3 sequence: CASSVQGKGDEQYF. DNA of the CDR3: TGTGCCAGCAGTGTACAGGGGAAGGGCGACGAGCAGTACTTC.

The chain joins TRBV19 to TRBJ2-1; D is ambiguous. Per germline, CDR1 LNHDA and CDR2 SQIVND (reference sequence). Trimming left V 5 bases short and J 7 bases short, with 18 bases between. The CDR3 spans 15 residues. For the CDR3, the DNA is TGTGCCAGTAGTGCCTCCCCGGCAGGTCAAAATGAGCAGTTCTTC. Protein product: CASSASPAGQNEQFF.

The genes are TRBV30 and TRBJ1-4; 11 bases are a match to TRBD1. This CDR3 region has 14 residues. Germline CDR1 reads GTSNPN; CDR2 reads SVGIG (reference sequence). V was pared by 2 bases and J by 9 bases, with 5 bases of the junction left unmatched. The CDR3 DNA is TGTGCCTGGAGTAGGGGACAGGGGGATCAAAAACTGTTTTTT. The encoded protein is CAWSRGQGDQKLFF.

The chain has TRBV6-1 and TRBJ1-1; 7 bases agree with TRBD1. This CDR3 has 12 residues. J was trimmed by 7 bases and V by 6 bases; bases with no gene match: 5. Germline loops: CDR1 MNHNS, CDR2 SASEGT. CDR3: CASSPDRVEAFF. As DNA, the CDR3 is TGTGCCAGCAGCCCAGACAGGGTTGAAGCTTTCTTT.

The rearrangement uses TRBV7-2 and TRBJ1-3; D uncertain. The CDR3 loop spans 17 amino acids. V was trimmed by 5 bases and J by 0 bases, leaving 17 bases between them. Germline CDR1 is SGHTA and CDR2 is FQGNSA. The CDR3 region is CASSAPLERLSGNTIYF. The CDR3 DNA reads as TGTGCCAGCAGCGCCCCATTGGAGCGCCTCTCTGGAAACACCATATATTTT.

This clone occurred once. The V call is TRBV5-1, the J call TRBJ2-6, with D possibly being TRBD1 (6 bases). This CDR3 comprises 14 residues. Germline lookup yields CDR1 SGHRS and CDR2 YFSETQ. Trimming cost V 7 bases and J 0 bases, with 8 bases left between them. The CDR3 region has the DNA TGCGCCAGCCTGGACAGCTCTGGGGCCAACGTCCTGACTTTC. It translates to CASLDSSGANVLTF.

V and J are TRBV7-9 and TRBJ2-5; possibly TRBD2 for D (5 bases). This CDR3 contains 16 residues. Germline lookup yields CDR1 SEHNR and CDR2 FQNEAQ (reference sequence). V was trimmed by 4 bases and J by 5 bases, leaving 20 bases between them. The CDR3 coding sequence is TGTGCCAGCAGCTCCCCTAAGAGGGAGTTTAGGGAGACCCAGTACTTC. Amino acids: CASSSPKREFRETQYF.

The rearrangement joins TRBV6-6 to TRBJ1-4, with TRBD1 as a possible D gene (6 bases). CDR3 length equals 16 residues. Deletions cut 5 bases from V and 0 bases from J, with 13 bases between. Germline V gives CDR1 MNHNY, CDR2 SVGAGI (reference sequence). CDR3 protein: CASSPWTDPTNEKLFF. Here the CDR3 DNA reads TGTGCCAGCAGTCCGTGGACAGACCCAACTAATGAAAAACTGTTTTTT.

The chain carries TRBV2 and TRBJ1-2; 9 bases align to TRBD1. Germline V gives CDR1 SNHLY, CDR2 FYNNEI. This CDR3 is 14 amino acids long. J was trimmed by 6 bases and V by 5 bases; bases with no gene match: 7. This chain's CDR3 is CASSWGQGGDGYTF. The CDR3 region has the DNA TGTGCCAGCAGTTGGGGACAGGGAGGAGATGGCTACACCTTC.

This clone occurred a few times. The chain joins TRBV19 to TRBJ2-7; D call uncertain. The CDR3 length is 16 residues. The V end was cut by 0 bases, the J end by 6 bases, with 18 bases between. The germline V gene has CDR1 LNHDA and CDR2 SQIVND (reference sequence). CDR3 protein: CASSIEARGYTREQYF. The CDR3 nucleotides are TGTGCCAGTAGTATAGAGGCCCGAGGCTATACCCGCGAGCAGTACTTC.

The rearrangement joins TRBV9 to TRBJ2-7; D not certain. The germline CDR1 and CDR2 sequences are SGDLS and YYNGEE. This CDR3 is built from 14 residues. The ends were cut back, 0 bases at V and 2 bases at J, with 9 bases in the middle. CDR3 coding DNA: TGTGCCAGCAGCGTAGATTTCAGTGCCTACGAGCAGTACTTC. Protein sequence: CASSVDFSAYEQYF.

The chain uses TRBV5-1 and TRBJ2-1; D unresolved. Germline-derived CDR1 and CDR2 are SGHRS and YFSETQ. Deletions cut 7 bases from V and 0 bases from J, with 8 bases between. CDR3 length equals 13 residues. The CDR3 coding sequence is TGCGCCAGCGGCGACATCTCCTACAATGAGCAGTTCTTC. It yields the protein CASGDISYNEQFF.

The chain joins TRBV18 to TRBJ2-7; 10 bases are shared with TRBD2. Germline lookup yields CDR1 KGHSH and CDR2 LQKENI. There are 15 residues in the CDR3. Trimming cost V 6 bases and J 6 bases; bases outside gene matches: 11. As DNA, the CDR3 is TGTGCCAGCTCCCCTTCTAGCGGGAGCCGGCGCGAGCAGTACTTC. Amino acid sequence: CASSPSSGSRREQYF.

The chain combines TRBV18 with TRBJ2-1, with D unclear. Germline V gives CDR1 KGHSH, CDR2 LQKENI. Between the trimmed V and J ends, which lost 5 bases and 0 bases, there was a span of 11 bases. CDR3 length: 15 residues. The CDR3 DNA follows: TGTGCCAGCTCAGAAGCGCTAAGCTCCTACAATGAGCAGTTCTTC. Its protein product is CASSEALSSYNEQFF.

The chain carries TRBV5-5 and TRBJ1-5; D is perhaps TRBD1 (5 bases). V was trimmed by 4 bases and J by 4 bases, leaving 18 bases between them. Germline lookup yields CDR1 SGHKS and CDR2 YYEKEE (reference sequence). The CDR3 sequence is 16 residues long. The CDR3 DNA follows: TGTGCCAGCAGCCCACGCGGGGGGGTGGGGAATCAGCCCCAGCATTTT. This translates into CASSPRGGVGNQPQHF.